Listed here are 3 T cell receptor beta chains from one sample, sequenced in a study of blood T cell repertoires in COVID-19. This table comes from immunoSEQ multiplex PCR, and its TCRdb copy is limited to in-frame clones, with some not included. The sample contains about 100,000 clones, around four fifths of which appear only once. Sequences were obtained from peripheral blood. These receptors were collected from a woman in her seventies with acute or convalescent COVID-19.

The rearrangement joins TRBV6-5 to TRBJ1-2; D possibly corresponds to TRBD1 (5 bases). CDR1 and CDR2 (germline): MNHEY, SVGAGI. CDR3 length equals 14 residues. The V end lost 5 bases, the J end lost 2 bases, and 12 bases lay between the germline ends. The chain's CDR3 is CASSTQTANYGYTF. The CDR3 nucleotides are TGTGCCAGCAGTACCCAGACAGCCAACTATGGCTACACCTTC.

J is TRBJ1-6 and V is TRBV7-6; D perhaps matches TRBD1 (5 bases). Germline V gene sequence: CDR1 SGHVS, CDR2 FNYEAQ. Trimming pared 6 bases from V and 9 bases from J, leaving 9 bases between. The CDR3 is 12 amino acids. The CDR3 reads CASRGVGSPLHF. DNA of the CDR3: TGTGCCAGCAGAGGGGTGGGTTCACCCCTCCACTTT. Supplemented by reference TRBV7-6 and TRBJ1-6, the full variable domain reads GAGVSQSPRYKVTKRGQDVALRCDPISGHVSLYWYRQALGQGPEFLTYFNYEAQQDKSGLPNDRFSAERPEGSISTLTIQRTEQRDSAMYRCASRGVGSPLHFGNGTRLTVT.

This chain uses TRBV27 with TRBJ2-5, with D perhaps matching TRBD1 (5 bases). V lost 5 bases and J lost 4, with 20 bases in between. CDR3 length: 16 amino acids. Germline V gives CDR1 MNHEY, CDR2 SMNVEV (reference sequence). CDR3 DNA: TGTGCCAGCAGTGCGGCAGGGCTCCGCAAAAGAGAGACCCAGTACTTC. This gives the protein CASSAAGLRKRETQYF.